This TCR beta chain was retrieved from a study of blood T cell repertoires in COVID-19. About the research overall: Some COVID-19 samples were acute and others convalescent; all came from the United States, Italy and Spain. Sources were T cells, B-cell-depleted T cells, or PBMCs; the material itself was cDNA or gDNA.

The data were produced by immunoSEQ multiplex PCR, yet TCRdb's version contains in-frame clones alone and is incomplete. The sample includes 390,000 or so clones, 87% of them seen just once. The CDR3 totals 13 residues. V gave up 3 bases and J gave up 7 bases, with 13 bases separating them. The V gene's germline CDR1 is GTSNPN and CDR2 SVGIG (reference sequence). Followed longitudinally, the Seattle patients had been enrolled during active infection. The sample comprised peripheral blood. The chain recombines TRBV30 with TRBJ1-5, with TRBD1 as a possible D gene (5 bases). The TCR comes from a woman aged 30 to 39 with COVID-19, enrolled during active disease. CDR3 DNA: TGTGCCTGGAGCGGGGGGGTAGGGCAGCCCCAGCATTTT. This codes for CAWSGGVGQPQHF.